The rows below give T cell receptor beta chains drawn from one sample of a study of blood T cell repertoires in COVID-19. Libraries were prepared by immunoSEQ multiplex PCR; TCRdb keeps only in-frame clonotypes and omits some of them. The table includes about 13,000 clones, around nine tenths detected once. The sequenced sample was peripheral blood. These receptors came from a human donor in a cohort sampled during active COVID-19. Both conserved end residues are part of each CDR3. Fields, in order: D gene, J gene, clone size, V gene, CDR3 protein, CDR3 DNA. A D gene is named only where the DNA matches it firmly. Only some rows state a clone size, as once, few, many or a class for expanded clones.

- | TRBJ1-3 | once | TRBV13 | CASSSKDRSGNTIYF | TGTGCCAGCAGCTCAAAAGACAGGTCTGGAAACACCATATATTTT
TRBD2 | TRBJ2-1 | - | TRBV7-3 | CASSSERGAYNEQFF | TGTGCCAGCAGCTCGGAGCGGGGGGCTTACAATGAGCAGTTCTTC
- | TRBJ1-1 | - | TRBV6-5 | CASSRTENTEAFF | TGTGCCAGCAGTCGGACAGAGAACACTGAAGCTTTCTTT
TRBD2 | TRBJ2-1 | - | TRBV19 | CASSRTSGGYNEQFF | TGTGCCAGTAGTAGAACTAGCGGGGGTTACAATGAGCAGTTCTTC
- | TRBJ2-3 | - | TRBV10-2 | CASSSRRITDTQYF | TGCGCCAGCAGCTCCCGGAGGATCACAGATACGCAGTATTTT
- | TRBJ2-2 | once | TRBV5-3 | CARSLLPSRGRNTGELFF | TGTGCCAGAAGCTTGTTACCCTCACGGGGGAGGAACACCGGGGAGCTGTTTTTT
- | TRBJ2-1 | few | TRBV4-1 | CASSRTGESSYNEQFF | TGCGCCAGCAGCCGCACAGGCGAAAGCTCCTACAATGAGCAGTTCTTC
TRBD1 | TRBJ1-1 | - | TRBV18 | CASSPSQGANTEAFF | TGTGCCAGCTCACCGTCACAGGGGGCGAACACTGAAGCTTTCTTT
TRBD1 | TRBJ2-2 | - | TRBV4-3 | CASSRGQVLNTGELFF | TGCGCCAGCAGCCGCGGACAGGTTTTGAACACCGGGGAGCTGTTTTTT
TRBD1 | TRBJ1-3 | - | TRBV5-1 | CASSLVGQSSGNTIYF | TGCGCCAGCAGCTTGGTGGGACAGAGCTCTGGAAACACCATATATTTT
- | TRBJ2-3 | - | TRBV30 | CAWTRQGTSGDTQYF | TGTGCCTGGACCCGACAGGGTACCAGCGGGGATACGCAGTATTTT
TRBD1 | TRBJ2-5 | - | TRBV7-7 | CASSWRTGGSETQYF | TGTGCTAGCAGCTGGCGTACAGGGGGCTCGGAGACCCAGTACTTC
- | TRBJ2-3 | - | TRBV10-1 | CASSDSGLPTDTQYF | TGCGCCAGCAGTGATTCGGGACTGCCCACAGATACGCAGTATTTT
- | TRBJ2-5 | - | TRBV4-2 | CASSQDQKETQYF | TGTGCCAGCAGCCAAGATCAGAAAGAGACCCAGTACTTC
- | TRBJ2-4 | - | TRBV7-2 | CASSSDYSPPYF | TGTGCCAGCAGCTCGGACTACTCCCCTCCGTACTTC
- | TRBJ2-2 | - | TRBV6-5 | CASTQSGVHTGELFF | TGTGCCAGCACTCAATCGGGGGTACACACCGGGGAGCTGTTTTTT
- | TRBJ1-1 | - | TRBV16 | CASSPMNTEAFF | TGTGCCAGCAGCCCCATGAACACTGAAGCTTTCTTT
- | TRBJ1-6 | - | TRBV7-2 | CASTRETNSPLHF | TGTGCCAGCACACGGGAGACCAATTCACCCCTCCACTTT
TRBD1 | TRBJ2-5 | - | TRBV3-1/TRBV3-2 | CASSEDRGSETQYF | TGTGCCAGCAGCGAAGACAGGGGGAGCGAGACCCAGTACTTC
TRBD1 | TRBJ2-1 | - | TRBV29-1 | CSAGGDRGTNEQFF | TGCAGCGCCGGGGGGGACAGGGGAACGAATGAGCAGTTCTTC
TRBD1 | TRBJ2-7 | once | TRBV14 | CASWTRDRSNEQYF | TGTGCCAGCTGGACCCGGGACAGGAGCAACGAGCAGTACTTC
- | TRBJ1-1 | once | TRBV5-1 | CASSLQGATEAFF | TGCGCCAGCAGCTTACAGGGAGCGACTGAAGCTTTCTTT
- | TRBJ2-5 | - | TRBV3-1/TRBV3-2 | CASSQVDGETQYF | TGTGCCAGCAGCCAAGTTGACGGGGAGACCCAGTACTTC
- | TRBJ1-1 | - | TRBV6-2/TRBV6-3 | CASSLGQTPAFF | TGTGCCAGCAGCCTCGGACAGACCCCAGCTTTCTTT
TRBD2 | TRBJ2-2 | - | TRBV18 | CASSPRHSGETGELFF | TGTGCCAGCTCACCTCGTCATAGCGGGGAGACCGGGGAGCTGTTTTTT
- | TRBJ2-7 | - | TRBV7-3 | CASSQGGGLVYEQYF | TGTGCCAGCAGCCAAGGTGGCGGGCTTGTTTACGAGCAGTACTTC
- | TRBJ1-4 | - | TRBV7-2 | CASSTRGGPNRNEKLFF | TGTGCCAGCAGCACAAGGGGGGGCCCAAACCGAAATGAAAAACTGTTTTTT
TRBD2 | TRBJ2-5 | - | TRBV3-1/TRBV3-2 | CASSQGGLAGVETQYF | TGTGCCAGCAGCCAAGGAGGACTAGCGGGGGTAGAGACCCAGTACTTC
TRBD1 | TRBJ1-1 | - | TRBV7-9 | CASSLGQGNTEAFF | TGTGCCAGCAGTTTGGGACAGGGGAACACTGAAGCTTTCTTT
TRBD1 | TRBJ1-1 | - | TRBV7-2 | CASSSRQGINTEAFF | TGTGCCAGCAGCTCGAGACAGGGCATAAACACTGAAGCTTTCTTT
- | TRBJ2-1 | - | TRBV5-1 | CASSFLQGFYNEQFF | TGCGCCAGCAGCTTCTTACAGGGATTCTACAATGAGCAGTTCTTC
- | TRBJ1-1 | - | TRBV3-1/TRBV3-2 | CASSQTGNTEAFF | TGTGCCAGCAGCCAGACAGGGAACACTGAAGCTTTCTTT
TRBD1 | TRBJ1-1 | - | TRBV3-1/TRBV3-2 | CASSRGTGYLTGTEAFF | TGTGCCAGCAGCCGCGGGACAGGGTACCTAACGGGCACTGAAGCTTTCTTT
- | TRBJ2-7 | - | TRBV4-1 | CASSQGVASTYEQYF | TGCGCCAGCAGCCAAGGGGTAGCGAGTACCTACGAGCAGTACTTC
TRBD1 | TRBJ1-3 | few | TRBV6-5 | CASSLQGDSGNTIYF | TGTGCCAGCAGCTTACAGGGGGACTCTGGAAACACCATATATTTT
TRBD1 | TRBJ2-5 | - | TRBV11-2 | CASNDRAAETQYF | TGTGCCAGCAATGACAGGGCAGCGGAGACCCAGTACTTC
- | TRBJ1-2 | - | TRBV7-2 | CASKPPSGLGPYGYTF | TGTGCCAGCAAACCCCCGTCGGGGTTAGGCCCCTATGGCTACACCTTC
TRBD1 | TRBJ1-3 | - | TRBV15 | CATSSGTGGGNTIYF | TGTGCCACCAGCAGCGGGACAGGGGGCGGAAACACCATATATTTT
TRBD1 | TRBJ1-1 | once | TRBV30 | CAWSQGAGNTEAFF | TGTGCCTGGAGCCAGGGGGCGGGGAACACTGAAGCTTTCTTT
- | TRBJ2-5 | - | TRBV6-2/TRBV6-3 | CASSQSDYQETQYF | TGTGCCAGCAGTCAATCGGACTACCAAGAGACCCAGTACTTC
TRBD1 | TRBJ1-2 | - | TRBV28 | CASSPLPGQANYGYTF | TGTGCCAGCAGTCCCCTCCCGGGACAGGCTAACTATGGCTACACCTTC